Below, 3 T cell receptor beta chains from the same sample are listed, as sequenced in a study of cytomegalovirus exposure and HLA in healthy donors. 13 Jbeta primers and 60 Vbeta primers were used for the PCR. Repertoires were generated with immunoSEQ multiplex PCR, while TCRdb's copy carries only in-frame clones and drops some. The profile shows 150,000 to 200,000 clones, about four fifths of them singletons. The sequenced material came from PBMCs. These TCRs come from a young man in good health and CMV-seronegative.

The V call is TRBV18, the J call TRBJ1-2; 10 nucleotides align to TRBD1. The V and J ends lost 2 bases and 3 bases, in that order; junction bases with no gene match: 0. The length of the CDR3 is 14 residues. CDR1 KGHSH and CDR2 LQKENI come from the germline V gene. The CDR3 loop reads CASSPGTGDYGYTF. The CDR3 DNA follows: TGTGCCAGCTCACCAGGGACAGGGGACTATGGCTACACCTTC.

The CDR3: CAFSGRAGTGELFF. The DNA of the CDR3 is TGTGCCTTTAGCGGGAGGGCCGGCACCGGGGAGCTGTTTTTT. The gene calls are TRBV30 and TRBJ2-2; 11 bases match TRBD2. The CDR3 totals 14 residues. CDR1 and CDR2 from the germline V gene are GTSNPN and SVGIG (reference sequence). Trimming cost V 7 bases and J 4 bases; bases outside gene matches: 5.

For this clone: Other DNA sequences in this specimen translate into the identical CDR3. CDR3 sequence: CASSPTGYEQYF. In DNA, the CDR3 is TGTGCCAGCAGCCCGACGGGATACGAGCAGTACTTC. V gene TRBV7-9 combines with J gene TRBJ2-7, with D possibly TRBD2 on 5 matching bases. The V end lost 5 bases, the J end lost 4 bases, and 9 bases lay between the germline ends. Germline loops: CDR1 SEHNR, CDR2 FQNEAQ (reference sequence). This CDR3 is built from 12 residues.